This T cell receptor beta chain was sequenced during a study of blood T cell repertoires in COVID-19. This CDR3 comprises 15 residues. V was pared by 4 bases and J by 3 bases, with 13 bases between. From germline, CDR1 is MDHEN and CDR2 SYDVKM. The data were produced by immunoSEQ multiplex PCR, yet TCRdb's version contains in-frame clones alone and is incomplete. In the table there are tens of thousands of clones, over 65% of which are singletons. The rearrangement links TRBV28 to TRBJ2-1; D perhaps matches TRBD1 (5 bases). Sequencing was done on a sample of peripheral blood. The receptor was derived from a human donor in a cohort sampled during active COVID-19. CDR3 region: CASSSDTTNYNEQFF. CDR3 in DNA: TGTGCCAGCAGTTCGGACACCACCAACTACAATGAGCAGTTCTTC.